These T cell receptor beta chains were read from a single sample in a study of identical twins. TCRdb recomputed calls from the 5' RACE reads with MiXCR, one row per CDR3 protein. This sample carries more than 1.5 million distinct CDR3 sequences, around 29% of them seen once, and the ten largest clones take about 0.3%. Sequencing was carried out using cord blood. Every receptor here comes from a newborn girl in good health. Each CDR3 is given with its conserved first and last residue. D genes are given only for firm matches. Only part of the rows carry a size: once, few, many, or a class if the clone is expanded.

CSVRPGTRGYTF	TGCAGCGTCCGTCCCGGGACAAGGGGCTACACCTTC	NA	TRBV29-1	NA	TRBJ1-2
CASMALFYEQYF	TGTGCCAGCATGGCCTTGTTCTACGAGCAGTACTTC	NA	TRBV6-1	NA	TRBJ2-7
CASSFGEDSRDTEAFF	TGTGCCAGCAGTTTTGGGGAGGACAGTAGGGACACTGAAGCTTTCTTT	NA	TRBV27	NA	TRBJ1-1
CSVRRDREHAGELFF	TGCAGCGTTCGCCGGGACAGGGAACACGCCGGGGAGCTGTTTTTT	TRBD1	TRBV29-1	NA	TRBJ2-2
CASSLLAGIVLGTQYF	TGTGCCAGCAGCCTTCTAGCGGGGATTGTCTTGGGGACCCAGTACTTC	TRBD2	TRBV7-8	NA	TRBJ2-5
CASRQLFQETQYF	TGTGCCAGCAGACAGCTATTCCAAGAGACCCAGTACTTC	NA	TRBV6-1	NA	TRBJ2-5
CASSLVVSGGSTDTQYF	TGTGCCAGCAGCTTAGTTGTTAGCGGGGGGAGCACAGATACGCAGTATTTT	TRBD2	TRBV7-6	few	TRBJ2-3
CATSDFGDRGTDTQYF	TGTGCCACCAGTGATTTCGGGGACAGGGGAACAGATACGCAGTATTTT	TRBD1	TRBV24-1	NA	TRBJ2-3
CASSQNMDYGYTF	TGTGCCAGCAGTCAGAATATGGACTATGGCTACACCTTC	NA	TRBV5-6	few	TRBJ1-2
CASSFATSPFSHTGELFF	TGTGCCAGCAGCTTCGCAACTTCTCCTTTTTCCCACACCGGGGAGCTGTTTTTT	NA	TRBV11-2	few	TRBJ2-2
CASSEVGTTSYEQYF	TGTGCCAGCAGTGAAGTCGGGACTACCTCTTACGAGCAGTACTTC	TRBD2	TRBV2	many	TRBJ2-7
CATAAGDPTDTQYF	TGTGCCACCGCTGCGGGGGATCCCACAGATACGCAGTATTTT	TRBD2	TRBV24-1	few	TRBJ2-3
CASSLMGSLAKNIQYF	TGTGCCAGCAGCTTAATGGGCAGCCTAGCCAAAAACATTCAGTACTTC	NA	TRBV7-2	NA	TRBJ2-4
CASSEWKDTGELFF	TGTGCCAGCAGTGAATGGAAGGACACCGGGGAGCTGTTTTTT	NA	TRBV25-1	NA	TRBJ2-2
CSASQRYNEQFF	TGCAGTGCTAGTCAGAGGTACAATGAGCAGTTCTTC	NA	TRBV20-1	NA	TRBJ2-1
CASSLKLAVTTDTQYF	TGTGCCAGCAGCTTGAAGTTGGCCGTAACCACAGATACGCAGTATTTT	NA	TRBV5-4	NA	TRBJ2-3
CASSFLDGRGVSTDTQYF	TGTGCCAGCAGCTTCTTAGATGGGCGGGGGGTTAGCACAGATACGCAGTATTTT	TRBD2	TRBV7-2	NA	TRBJ2-3
CASSETAVSYEQYF	TGTGCCAGCAGTGAAACGGCAGTCTCCTACGAGCAGTACTTC	NA	TRBV6-1	NA	TRBJ2-7
CASSHHRTGLNYGYTF	TGTGCCAGCAGCCACCATCGGACAGGACTTAACTATGGCTACACCTTC	TRBD1	TRBV12-3/TRBV12-4	NA	TRBJ1-2
CASSLGSRGLNQPQHF	TGTGCCAGCAGCTTAGGGTCGAGGGGCCTTAATCAGCCCCAGCATTTT	NA	TRBV7-2	NA	TRBJ1-5
CASSESSGQGRGASMENEQFF	TGTGCCAGCAGCGAATCGTCCGGACAGGGCCGGGGGGCAAGTATGGAAAATGAGCAGTTCTTC	NA	TRBV6-2/TRBV6-3	few	TRBJ2-1
CAIRPGGGVETQYF	TGTGCCATCAGACCTGGGGGGGGCGTAGAGACCCAGTACTTC	NA	TRBV10-3	NA	TRBJ2-5